The next 12 T cell receptor beta chains were all read from a single sample in a study of blood T cell repertoires in COVID-19. Generated by immunoSEQ multiplex PCR, the TCRdb table keeps only in-frame clones and is missing some. The sample has 250,000 to 300,000 clones; 89% are singletons. Sequenced: peripheral blood. The receptors stem from a woman aged 60-70 years with acute or convalescent COVID-19.

The chain links TRBV28 to TRBJ2-2; D may be TRBD1 (6 bases). Deletions cut 5 bases from V and 4 bases from J, with 14 bases between. CDR1 and CDR2 (germline): MDHEN, SYDVKM. The CDR3 loop spans 15 amino acids. CDR3 loop: CASSLQGPGTGELFF. DNA of the CDR3: TGTGCCAGCAGTCTACAGGGCCCCGGCACCGGGGAGCTGTTTTTT.

V is TRBV7-2 and J is TRBJ1-1, with D tentatively TRBD1 (5 bases). V was trimmed by 5 bases and J by 0 bases, leaving 16 bases between them. Germline CDR1 SGHTA, CDR2 FQGNSA. The CDR3 length is 16 residues. CDR3 in amino acids: CASSPTRGLLNTEAFF. Written as DNA, the CDR3 is TGTGCCAGCAGCCCTACGAGGGGACTTTTGAACACTGAAGCTTTCTTT.

The chain joins TRBV27 to TRBJ2-7, with TRBD1 matching 7 bases. The length of the CDR3 is 16 residues. Germline trimming cut 6 bases from V and 2 bases from J; bases unmatched to any gene: 13. Germline values: CDR1 MNHEY, CDR2 SMNVEV (reference sequence). CDR3 in DNA: TGTGCCAGCAGCACCCTTAGGGGGCCTTTCACCTACGAGCAGTACTTC. This sequence encodes CASSTLRGPFTYEQYF.

The rearrangement uses TRBV2 and TRBJ1-1; 7 bases fit TRBD1. The CDR3 contains 15 residues. V was clipped by 2 bases and J by 6 bases; unmatched bases: 9. CDR1 is SNHLY, CDR2 FYNNEI, per germline. In nucleotides, the CDR3 is TGTGCCAGCAGTGAAAGAGAGGGGGCGTCCGCTGAAGCTTTCTTT. This gives the protein CASSEREGASAEAFF. Based on the CDR3 plus reference TRBV2 and TRBJ1-1, the full variable domain is EPEVTQTPSHQVTQMGQEVILRCVPISNHLYFYWYRQILGQKVEFLVSFYNNEISEKSEIFDDQFSVERPDGSNFTLKIRSTKLEDSAMYFCASSEREGASAEAFFGQGTRLTVV.

This chain uses TRBV9 with TRBJ2-3; 8 bases agree with TRBD1. The CDR3 extends over 12 amino acids. The germline gives CDR1 SGDLS, CDR2 YYNGEE. Trimming took 3 bases from V and 10 from J; bases not matched to a gene: 4. The CDR3 DNA reads as TGTGCCAGCAGCGCTCAGGGGGCGGCGCAGTATTTT. Protein sequence: CASSAQGAAQYF.

J is TRBJ1-4 and V is TRBV5-5, with 8 bases aligning to TRBD1. This CDR3 region has 17 residues. J lost 2 bases, V lost 1 base, and 7 bases had no gene match. CDR1 is SGHKS and CDR2 is YYEKEE in the germline V gene (reference sequence). The CDR3 loop is CASSLLGRGPTNEKLFF. As DNA, the CDR3 is TGTGCCAGCAGCTTGCTTGGCAGGGGGCCGACTAATGAAAAACTGTTTTTT.

This chain links TRBV7-2 with TRBJ1-2; the D is unclear. The ends were cut back, 5 bases at V and 5 bases at J, with 12 bases in the middle. Germline CDR1 reads SGHTA; CDR2 reads FQGNSA. The CDR3 sequence is 13 residues long. The CDR3 loop is CASSAPWAYGYTF. CDR3 nucleotides: TGTGCCAGCAGCGCCCCCTGGGCATATGGCTACACCTTC.

This clone was seen more than once but under ten times. The CDR3 coding sequence is TGCGCCAGCAGCTTGGAGGGGACTAGCGGGAGGCCGCAGTATTTT. This encodes CASSLEGTSGRPQYF. The chain carries TRBV5-1 and TRBJ2-3; 15 bases agree with TRBD2. V was clipped by 0 bases and J by 10 bases; unmatched bases: 3. The CDR3 loop spans 15 amino acids. The germline gives CDR1 SGHRS, CDR2 YFSETQ.

V gene TRBV18 combines with J gene TRBJ2-2, with 7 bases matching TRBD1. CDR1 is KGHSH, CDR2 LQKENI, per germline. The CDR3 loop spans 16 amino acids. With 4 bases clipped from V and 3 bases from J, the junction kept 8 bases outside the gene matches. CDR3 sequence: CASSLRQGQDTGELFF. CDR3 DNA: TGTGCCAGCTCACTTCGACAGGGTCAGGACACCGGGGAGCTGTTTTTT.

V and J are TRBV5-1 and TRBJ2-3; 10 nucleotides line up with TRBD2. The V gene's germline CDR1 is SGHRS and CDR2 YFSETQ. The CDR3 totals 15 residues. J was trimmed by 0 bases and V by 4 bases; bases with no gene match: 2. CDR3 bases: TGCGCCAGCAGCCAGACTAGCGGGAGCACAGATACGCAGTATTTT. Protein sequence: CASSQTSGSTDTQYF.

This chain uses TRBV5-6 with TRBJ1-1, with D unclear. There are 12 residues in the CDR3. V was pared by 1 base and J by 7 bases, with 8 bases between. The germline V gene has CDR1 SGHDT and CDR2 YYEEEE. The CDR3 DNA is TGTGCCAGCAGCTTGATGGGCAATGAAGCTTTCTTT. Protein sequence: CASSLMGNEAFF.

The rearrangement uses TRBV5-1 and TRBJ2-2; TRBD1 agrees at 8 bases. CDR3 size: 15 residues. Germline CDR1 reads SGHRS; CDR2 reads YFSETQ. Trimming at V came to 3 bases and at J to 5 bases, leaving 6 bases not matched to a gene. CDR3 protein: CASSSRTGNTGELFF. CDR3 nucleotide sequence: TGCGCCAGCAGCTCACGGACAGGGAATACCGGGGAGCTGTTTTTT.